Listed below are T cell receptor beta chains from one sample, sequenced in a study of shared clonotypes between healthy human individuals. TCRdb's table, derived via immunoSEQ multiplex PCR, lists solely in-frame clones and lacks some. The sample carries fewer than 800,000 clones, 92% recorded once. Sequenced input: naive CD8+ T cells sorted from blood. The source is a man between 25 and 39 years old in good health. Both conserved end residues are part of each CDR3. The D gene is left open where the match is weak. Some rows mark clone size as missing; the rest say once, few, many or name a class of expanded clone.

j_gene,abundance,v_gene,d_gene,CDR3aa,CDR3nt
TRBJ1-5,once,TRBV27,-,CASSFRQDDQPQHF,TGTGCCAGCAGTTTTCGACAGGATGATCAGCCCCAGCATTTT
TRBJ2-7,once,TRBV4-2,-,CASSQLAGEQYF,TGTGCCAGCAGCCAACTCGCCGGGGAGCAGTACTTC
TRBJ2-2,-,TRBV15,TRBD2,CATSSKREADTGELFF,TGTGCCACCAGCAGTAAGCGGGAGGCAGACACCGGGGAGCTGTTTTTT
TRBJ2-2,-,TRBV7-2,TRBD2,CASSFPGLAPNTGELFF,TGTGCCAGCAGCTTTCCGGGACTAGCGCCTAACACCGGGGAGCTGTTTTTT
TRBJ2-3,-,TRBV6-5,TRBD2,CASSSTSGRTDTQYF,TGTGCCAGCAGTTCGACTAGCGGGAGAACAGATACGCAGTATTTT
TRBJ2-2,-,TRBV7-6,-,CASSQDMNTGELFF,TGTGCCAGCAGCCAGGACATGAACACCGGGGAGCTGTTTTTT
TRBJ2-1,-,TRBV11-3,-,CASSLAGSSYNEQFF,TGTGCCAGCAGCTTAGCGGGGAGCTCCTACAATGAGCAGTTCTTC
TRBJ2-7,-,TRBV29-1,TRBD1,CSVSPGTATYEQYF,TGCAGCGTCAGCCCGGGGACAGCTACTTACGAGCAGTACTTC
TRBJ2-2,-,TRBV29-1,TRBD2,CSAGGRNTGELFF,TGCAGCGCGGGCGGGAGGAACACCGGGGAGCTGTTTTTT
TRBJ2-7,-,TRBV5-3,-,CARSSRVPSYEQYF,TGTGCCAGAAGCTCCAGGGTTCCCTCCTACGAGCAGTACTTC
TRBJ2-3,-,TRBV2,TRBD2,CASRGTSGSRDTQYF,TGTGCCAGCAGGGGGACTAGCGGGAGTAGGGATACGCAGTATTTT
TRBJ2-3,-,TRBV7-2,-,CASSFVQGPTDTQYF,TGTGCCAGCAGCTTTGTCCAGGGCCCCACAGATACGCAGTATTTT
TRBJ2-2,-,TRBV27,-,CASSFTGELFF,TGTGCCAGCAGTTTTACCGGGGAGCTGTTTTTT
TRBJ2-5,-,TRBV6-5,TRBD2,CAIKVAGGETQYF,TGTGCCATCAAGGTAGCGGGAGGAGAGACCCAGTACTTC
TRBJ1-4,-,TRBV5-6,-,CASSPRAQTGGEKLFF,TGTGCCAGCAGCCCCAGGGCCCAGACGGGTGGTGAAAAACTGTTTTTT
TRBJ2-2,-,TRBV7-9,TRBD2,CALPSAGATGELFF,TGTGCGTTGCCTTCAGCGGGAGCTACCGGGGAGCTGTTTTTT
TRBJ2-1,-,TRBV7-9,TRBD2,CASSPTSGSYNEQFF,TGTGCCAGCAGCCCCACTAGCGGCTCCTACAATGAGCAGTTCTTC
TRBJ2-7,-,TRBV27,-,CASRVQDEQYF,TGTGCCAGCAGAGTACAGGACGAGCAGTACTTC
TRBJ1-4,once,TRBV7-9,-,CASSLLGSEKLFF,TGTGCCAGCAGCTTATTGGGGAGCGAAAAACTGTTTTTT
TRBJ1-4,-,TRBV28,-,CASTSYAGGGLNEKLFF,TGTGCCAGCACCTCCTATGCGGGGGGCGGTCTCAATGAAAAACTGTTTTTT
TRBJ2-3,-,TRBV5-6,-,CASSLLEGPDTQYF,TGTGCCAGCAGCTTGTTAGAGGGCCCAGATACGCAGTATTTT
TRBJ2-1,-,TRBV7-9,-,CASSPPRKNEQFF,TGTGCCAGCAGCCCCCCTAGGAAGAATGAGCAGTTCTTC
TRBJ1-2,few,TRBV6-1,TRBD1,CASTRTGTPYGYTF,TGTGCCAGCACCAGGACAGGGACGCCCTATGGCTACACCTTC
TRBJ2-7,once,TRBV27,-,CASSPLQRHGSYEQYF,TGTGCCAGCAGTCCGCTTCAGCGCCACGGCTCCTACGAGCAGTACTTC
TRBJ1-2,few,TRBV7-9,TRBD1,CASSDDRGWNYGYTF,TGTGCCAGCAGCGACGACAGGGGATGGAACTATGGCTACACCTTC
TRBJ2-7,-,TRBV4-1,-,CASSPSLGGSYEQYF,TGCGCCAGCAGCCCCTCCTTGGGGGGTTCCTACGAGCAGTACTTC
TRBJ2-5,-,TRBV7-8,TRBD1,CASRPGRGQGITWETQYF,TGTGCCAGCAGACCAGGGAGGGGACAGGGGATCACCTGGGAGACCCAGTACTTC
TRBJ1-5,few,TRBV6-4,TRBD1,CATTNRQGYQPQHF,TGTGCCACCACTAACAGACAGGGTTATCAGCCCCAGCATTTT
TRBJ2-7,once,TRBV9,TRBD1,CASSEFGTGPYEQYF,TGTGCCAGCAGCGAGTTCGGGACAGGGCCTTACGAGCAGTACTTC
TRBJ2-4,once,TRBV7-9,TRBD2,CASSLTGEGQNIQYF,TGTGCCAGCAGCTTGACCGGGGAGGGCCAAAACATTCAGTACTTC
TRBJ1-2,-,TRBV4-1,TRBD1,CASSQDPGGTVLGANYGYTF,TGCGCCAGCAGCCAAGACCCGGGCGGGACAGTCCTTGGGGCTAACTATGGCTACACCTTC
TRBJ1-5,-,TRBV10-3,-,CAISEYGQPQHF,TGTGCCATCAGTGAGTACGGTCAGCCCCAGCATTTT
TRBJ2-1,-,TRBV7-9,TRBD2,CASSSKYRLASLVNEQFF,TGTGCCAGCAGCTCTAAATATCGACTAGCTAGCCTTGTCAATGAGCAGTTCTTC
TRBJ2-1,-,TRBV29-1,-,CSAGTPSYNEQFF,TGCAGCGCTGGGACACCAAGCTACAATGAGCAGTTCTTC
TRBJ2-7,-,TRBV6-5,-,CASSYGQTYEQYF,TGTGCCAGCAGTTACGGTCAAACCTACGAGCAGTACTTC
TRBJ2-7,-,TRBV2,-,CASSGVSGLSYEQYF,TGTGCCAGCAGTGGGGTCAGCGGACTCTCCTACGAGCAGTACTTC
TRBJ2-1,many,TRBV11-2,-,CASSPSYGPYNEQFF,TGTGCCAGCAGCCCGTCCTATGGACCCTACAATGAGCAGTTCTTC
TRBJ1-2,-,TRBV29-1,-,CSVEENGRSYGYTF,TGCAGCGTTGAAGAGAACGGCCGAAGCTATGGCTACACCTTC
TRBJ1-3,-,TRBV4-3,-,CASSQVQGSSGNTIYF,TGCGCCAGCAGCCAAGTCCAGGGCTCCTCTGGAAACACCATATATTTT
TRBJ1-2,-,TRBV7-8,TRBD1,CASSLAARQGAGNYGYTF,TGTGCCAGCAGCTTAGCGGCGAGACAGGGGGCCGGCAACTATGGCTACACCTTC
TRBJ1-3,-,TRBV11-2,TRBD1,CASSEGYRGTGNTIYF,TGTGCCAGCAGCGAAGGCTACAGGGGGACTGGAAACACCATATATTTT
TRBJ2-3,-,TRBV9,-,CASSLTVRLGGTDTQYF,TGTGCCAGCAGCCTAACCGTGAGGTTGGGAGGTACAGATACGCAGTATTTT
TRBJ1-3,-,TRBV6-5,TRBD1,CASRTGVTGNTIYF,TGTGCCAGCAGAACAGGGGTTACTGGAAACACCATATATTTT
TRBJ2-7,-,TRBV5-1,-,CASSLEIPYEQYF,TGCGCCAGCAGCCTCGAAATCCCCTACGAGCAGTACTTC
TRBJ1-1,-,TRBV10-3,TRBD1,CAISETRLGQGITEAFF,TGTGCCATCAGTGAGACAAGATTGGGACAGGGGATCACTGAAGCTTTCTTT
TRBJ2-2,-,TRBV7-9,-,CASSTLGTGELFF,TGTGCCAGCAGCACACTAGGGACCGGGGAGCTGTTTTTT
TRBJ2-1,-,TRBV14,TRBD2,CASSQEGLAGPNNEQFF,TGTGCCAGCAGCCAAGAAGGACTAGCGGGACCAAACAATGAGCAGTTCTTC
TRBJ2-1,-,TRBV11-1,-,CASSLASGNPAANEQFF,TGTGCCAGCAGCTTAGCGTCGGGTAACCCCGCGGCCAATGAGCAGTTCTTC
TRBJ1-1,-,TRBV30,-,CAWTGGAGNTEAFF,TGTGCCTGGACGGGGGGCGCGGGGAACACTGAAGCTTTCTTT
TRBJ2-3,-,TRBV11-2,TRBD2,CASSSGSGRSTDTQYF,TGTGCCAGCAGCTCTGGCAGCGGGAGATCTACAGATACGCAGTATTTT
TRBJ2-1,-,TRBV25-1,-,CASSGTGTTSYNEQFF,TGTGCCAGCAGTGGCACCGGGACCACATCCTACAATGAGCAGTTCTTC
TRBJ2-7,once,TRBV6-6,-,CASSWGDGYEQYF,TGTGCCAGCAGTTGGGGGGACGGCTACGAGCAGTACTTC
TRBJ1-5,-,TRBV28,TRBD1,CASSFAPGQGQPQHF,TGTGCCAGCAGTTTCGCACCGGGACAGGGACAGCCCCAGCATTTT
TRBJ2-1,-,TRBV4-3,-,CASSPYASYNEQFF,TGCGCCAGCAGCCCCTACGCGTCCTACAATGAGCAGTTCTTC
TRBJ1-4,-,TRBV14,-,CASSQGAGKLFF,TGTGCCAGCAGCCAAGGGGCCGGAAAACTGTTTTTT